Listed below are T cell receptor beta chains from one sample, sequenced in a study of T cell repertoires in cytomegalovirus infection. Their cognate antigens are unknown. From the reads, TCRdb called clonotypes with MiXCR, one entry per CDR3 protein. The sample yields roughly 730,000 distinct CDR3 sequences, roughly 36% seen once. The input for sequencing was cultured PBMCs, taken from culture after CMV antigen stimulation. The receptors originated from a human donor in good health (CMV status not recorded). Some clones in this sample may be carry-over from other donors' samples. Each CDR3 is given with its conserved first and last residue. Each record gives: V gene, D gene, clone size, J gene, CDR3 protein, CDR3 DNA. The D gene is left open where the match is weak. Part of the rows lack a size; the others show once, few, many or a class for expanded clones.

TRBV7-6	TRBD1	NA	TRBJ2-3	CASSLRPGTGLGDTQYF	TGTGCCAGCAGCCTACGTCCCGGGACAGGGCTCGGAGATACGCAGTATTTT
TRBV19	TRBD1	once	TRBJ2-2	CASRTGQDTGELFF	TGTGCCAGTAGGACAGGGCAGGACACCGGGGAGCTGTTTTTT
TRBV12-3/TRBV12-4	NA	NA	TRBJ1-1	CASRKQGYGEAFF	TGTGCCAGCAGGAAACAGGGTTACGGTGAAGCTTTCTTT
TRBV6-6	NA	NA	TRBJ1-2	CASSRQDAPYGYTF	TGTGCCAGCAGTCGACAGGACGCGCCCTATGGCTACACCTTC
TRBV28	NA	NA	TRBJ2-7	CASSRRLARDEQYF	TGTGCCAGCAGCAGGAGGCTAGCTCGAGACGAGCAGTACTTC
TRBV2	NA	NA	TRBJ2-7	CASSGSGRIPYEQYF	TGTGCCAGCAGTGGGAGCGGGCGAATCCCCTACGAGCAGTACTTC
TRBV2	NA	NA	TRBJ1-2	CASSEGRANYGYTF	TGTGCCAGCAGTGAGGGCAGAGCTAACTATGGCTACACCTTC
TRBV30	NA	NA	TRBJ1-6	CAWSPPGSQASPLHF	TGTGCCTGGAGTCCTCCAGGGAGCCAGGCTTCACCCCTCCACTTT
TRBV4-1	NA	NA	TRBJ2-1	CASSQLGGPRNEQFF	TGCGCCAGCAGCCAATTGGGGGGTCCGAGGAATGAGCAGTTCTTC
TRBV10-3	NA	NA	TRBJ1-1	CAIREQQGPTTEAFF	TGTGCCATCAGAGAACAACAGGGACCGACGACTGAAGCTTTCTTT
TRBV7-2	NA	few	TRBJ1-2	CASRQIPGTANYGYTF	TGTGCCAGCAGGCAAATACCCGGGACGGCCAACTATGGCTACACCTTC
TRBV19	NA	NA	TRBJ1-4	CASNKAVQGEKLFF	TGTGCCAGTAATAAGGCCGTCCAGGGTGAAAAACTGTTTTTT
TRBV29-1	TRBD1	NA	TRBJ2-2	CSAGQGPGELFF	TGCAGCGCCGGACAGGGGCCCGGGGAGCTGTTTTTT
TRBV7-2	NA	few	TRBJ2-5	CASSLASGGGAQYF	TGTGCCAGCAGCTTAGCGTCCGGTGGCGGGGCCCAGTACTTC
TRBV7-8	NA	many	TRBJ2-3	CASSLRTLTDTQYF	TGTGCCAGCAGCTTACGCACACTCACAGATACGCAGTATTTT
TRBV6-1	NA	few	TRBJ2-2	CASSEAHGAGELFF	TGTGCCAGCAGTGAAGCCCACGGCGCCGGGGAGCTGTTTTTT